This T cell receptor beta chain comes out of a study of OX40 agonist ivuxolimab in advanced cancers. Germline CDR1 SGHDT, CDR2 YYEEEE. The CDR3 has 14 amino acids. V dropped 1 base and J dropped 7 bases, with 12 bases sitting between them. Sequencing was performed with immunoSEQ multiplex PCR; in TCRdb, only in-frame clones are kept and a portion is missing. This table has about 82,000 clones, 85% appearing once. Autoimmune disease history or systemic immunosuppression barred patients. The source material was CD4+ or CD8+ T cells sorted from blood, sampled in a trial of the OX40 agonist ivuxolimab. The source is an adult with an advanced solid tumor such as melanoma, head and neck, liver or kidney cancer. The V and J genes are TRBV5-6 and TRBJ1-5; D not resolved. CDR3 amino acids: CASSLSGVGQPQHF. CDR3 coding DNA: TGTGCCAGCAGCTTGAGTGGCGTGGGGCAGCCCCAGCATTTT. Using reference TRBV5-6 and TRBJ1-5 for the parts outside the CDR3, the full variable domain is DAGVTQSPTHLIKTRGQQVTLRCSPKSGHDTVSWYQQALGQGPQFIFQYYEEEERQRGNFPDRFSGHQFPNYSSELNVNALLLGDSALYLCASSLSGVGQPQHFGDGTRLSIL.